The rows below give T cell receptor beta chains drawn from one sample of a study of cytomegalovirus exposure and HLA in healthy donors. Using immunoSEQ multiplex PCR, the repertoire was profiled, and TCRdb retains in-frame clones only, with some absent. This repertoire shows about 160,000 clones, 80% to 85% found once; its top ten account for around 0.98%. Material: PBMCs. All receptors derive from a man in his thirties or forties in good health and CMV-seronegative. Each CDR3 is given with its conserved first and last residue. D genes are given only for firm matches. Only part of the rows carry a size: once, few, many, or a class if the clone is expanded.

abundance,j_gene,v_gene,d_gene,CDR3nt,CDR3aa
.,TRBJ1-2,TRBV29-1,.,TGCAGCGCCCCCGGGGGATCAGGGCACTATGGCTACACCTTC,CSAPGGSGHYGYTF
.,TRBJ2-7,TRBV6-5,.,TGTGCCAGCAGTTCGAAGACACAGGGTAACGAGCAGTACTTC,CASSSKTQGNEQYF
.,TRBJ1-2,TRBV30,TRBD1,TGTGCCTGTGGGACAGGGAGACAAGCTAACTATGGCTACACCTTC,CACGTGRQANYGYTF
.,TRBJ2-1,TRBV5-4,TRBD1,TGTGCCAGCAGCTCCCAGGGGGCCCAGAGGAATGAGCAGTTCTTC,CASSSQGAQRNEQFF
.,TRBJ2-1,TRBV7-3,TRBD2,TGTGCCAGCAGCAACAAGCGACTAGCGACCTACAATGAGCAGTTCTTC,CASSNKRLATYNEQFF
.,TRBJ2-5,TRBV19,TRBD2,TGTGCCAGTAGTTTCGGACTAGCGGACGGATACCAAGAGACCCAGTACTTC,CASSFGLADGYQETQYF
few,TRBJ2-2,TRBV11-2,TRBD1,TGTGCCACCCAGAGTTCAGGGGGAACCGGGGAGCTGTTTTTT,CATQSSGGTGELFF
.,TRBJ2-3,TRBV5-1,TRBD2,TGCGCCAGCAGCTTGGGGCTAGCGGGGGGGCCGAGCACAGATACGCAGTATTTT,CASSLGLAGGPSTDTQYF
.,TRBJ1-1,TRBV6-1,TRBD1,TGTGCCAGCAGTGAAACAGGGGGCGCTTACACTGAAGCTTTCTTT,CASSETGGAYTEAFF
.,TRBJ2-7,TRBV15,.,TGTGCCACCAGCAGAGATCGCCTAGCGAGAGTCTACGAGCAGTACTTC,CATSRDRLARVYEQYF
.,TRBJ2-4,TRBV29-1,TRBD1,TGCAGCGCCGGGACAGGGAAAAACATTCAGTACTTC,CSAGTGKNIQYF
.,TRBJ2-7,TRBV4-1,TRBD1,TGCGCCAGCAGCCAAGATAGGACAGGGGGCAACTACGAGCAGTACTTC,CASSQDRTGGNYEQYF
.,TRBJ1-1,TRBV7-2,.,TGTGCCAGCAGCGACAGAAGGGTTCTGAACACTGAAGCTTTCTTT,CASSDRRVLNTEAFF
.,TRBJ1-2,TRBV27,.,TGTGCCAGCAGTTTGGCGGGAGCTAACTATGGCTACACCTTC,CASSLAGANYGYTF
.,TRBJ1-1,TRBV4-1,TRBD1,TGCGCCAGCAGCCCAAGAAACCCGGGACAGGGTGCCTTGAACACTGAAGCTTTCTTT,CASSPRNPGQGALNTEAFF
once,TRBJ2-1,TRBV11-2,.,TGTGCCAGCAGCGAAGGGGGGGCGTACAATGAGCAGTTCTTC,CASSEGGAYNEQFF
few,TRBJ1-1,TRBV28,.,TGTGCCAGCAGTTTAGCGGGGGGGTGGAACACTGAAGCTTTCTTT,CASSLAGGWNTEAFF
.,TRBJ2-5,TRBV5-8,.,TGTGCCAGCAGCTTGGGGGTAGGGGGGGTCCAAGAGACCCAGTACTTC,CASSLGVGGVQETQYF
few,TRBJ2-3,TRBV5-1,.,TGCGCCAGCAGCTTGTCGGCAGGGGCACCAGATACGCAGTATTTT,CASSLSAGAPDTQYF
.,TRBJ2-7,TRBV19,.,TGTGCCAGTAGATCAGACACCTACGAGCAGTACTTC,CASRSDTYEQYF
.,TRBJ2-3,TRBV4-2,TRBD2,TGTGCCAGCAGCCAAGATCTAGCGGGAGGGCCAGATACGCAGTATTTT,CASSQDLAGGPDTQYF
.,TRBJ1-1,TRBV2,.,TGTGCCAGCAGGGAGGGGTCAATTGAAGCTTTCTTT,CASREGSIEAFF
.,TRBJ1-1,TRBV6-1,TRBD1,TGTGCCAGCAGTGAAGCACACAGGGGAGGAGCGGAAGCTTTCTTT,CASSEAHRGGAEAFF
.,TRBJ2-3,TRBV29-1,.,TGCAGCGTTGAAGATCCTCGCGGCCCCCCGCAGTATTTT,CSVEDPRGPPQYF
.,TRBJ2-1,TRBV6-4,.,TGTGCCAGCAGTGACTCGTTAGGGGGTGAGCAGTTCTTC,CASSDSLGGEQFF
.,TRBJ2-1,TRBV2,TRBD2,TGTGCCACCGGACTAGCGGATGAGCAGTTCTTC,CATGLADEQFF
.,TRBJ2-1,TRBV11-2,TRBD2,TGTGCCAGCAGGACTAGCGGGAGGGCCTACAATGAGCAGTTCTTC,CASRTSGRAYNEQFF
.,TRBJ2-1,TRBV6-5,.,TGTGCCAGCAGTTACTATCGGGGTATCTATGAGCAGTTCTTC,CASSYYRGIYEQFF
.,TRBJ2-3,TRBV29-1,TRBD1,TGCAGCGTTGAAGACCGCAGGGGGCAGTTTATAGATACGCAGTATTTT,CSVEDRRGQFIDTQYF
few,TRBJ2-3,TRBV5-1,TRBD2,TGCGCCAGCACCCGGACTAGCGGCACAGATACGCAGTATTTT,CASTRTSGTDTQYF
.,TRBJ1-2,TRBV7-8,.,TGTGCCAGCAGCTTAACGGGAGCCAGTTATGGCTACACCTTC,CASSLTGASYGYTF
.,TRBJ2-7,TRBV6-5,.,TGTGCCAGCAAAGGGACTCCCAGCTCCTACGAGCAGTACTTC,CASKGTPSSYEQYF
.,TRBJ2-5,TRBV7-2,.,TGTGCCAGCAGCCAAAGTCGGGAGACCCAGTACTTC,CASSQSRETQYF
.,TRBJ2-3,TRBV6-1,TRBD2,TGTGCCAGCAGCGGGACTAGCGGGAGCTCAGATACGCAGTATTTT,CASSGTSGSSDTQYF
.,TRBJ2-7,TRBV11-3,.,TGTGCCAGGCGGTACGAGCAGTACTTC,CARRYEQYF
.,TRBJ2-2,TRBV7-3,.,TGTGCCAGCAGAATTAGCGGCCCGAACACCGGGGAGCTGTTTTTT,CASRISGPNTGELFF
.,TRBJ2-3,TRBV5-1,.,TGCGCCAGCAGCCCGGTGGTGGCGGGGTGGGATACGCAGTATTTT,CASSPVVAGWDTQYF
few,TRBJ2-7,TRBV6-7,.,TGTGCCAGCAGACGCCCGGAGGGAGGACGCTACGAGCAGTACTTC,CASRRPEGGRYEQYF
few,TRBJ1-2,TRBV27,.,TGTGCCAGCAGTTTAACAGGAGCTAACTATGGCTACACCTTC,CASSLTGANYGYTF
.,TRBJ1-5,TRBV25-1,.,TGTGCCAGCAGTGCGGGCAGGGTTGATCAGCCCCAGCATTTT,CASSAGRVDQPQHF
.,TRBJ2-5,TRBV5-6,.,TGTGCCAGCAGCTGCGACCGGGAACCACAAGAGACCCAGTACTTC,CASSCDREPQETQYF
.,TRBJ2-5,TRBV11-3,TRBD2,TGTGCCAGCAGCTTTACTCGGACTAGCGCCCAAGAGACCCAGTACTTC,CASSFTRTSAQETQYF
.,TRBJ2-1,TRBV19,.,TGTGCCAGTAGTCTCGACAGGTCTTACTCCTACAATGAGCAGTTCTTC,CASSLDRSYSYNEQFF
.,TRBJ2-7,TRBV15,TRBD1,TGTGCCACCAGCCTTGACAGGGCCCGATCCTACGAGCAGTACTTC,CATSLDRARSYEQYF
.,TRBJ1-2,TRBV4-3,TRBD1,TGCGCCAGCAGCCAAGAGACAGGGGACTATGGCTACACCTTC,CASSQETGDYGYTF
.,TRBJ2-5,TRBV5-4,TRBD1,TGTGCCAGCAGCTTGACAGGGGGTAATGAAGAGACCCAGTACTTC,CASSLTGGNEETQYF
.,TRBJ2-5,TRBV10-3,.,TGTGCCATCAGTGAGGGACAGAAAGAGACCCAGTACTTC,CAISEGQKETQYF
.,TRBJ2-3,TRBV5-1,TRBD2,TGCGCCAGCAGCTTGGGCCTGGGTCTAGCGGGAGGGGAAACAGATACGCAGTATTTT,CASSLGLGLAGGETDTQYF
.,TRBJ2-5,TRBV11-3,TRBD2,TGTGCCAGCAGCCCCCATAGCGGGAGTAGACAGACCCAGTACTTC,CASSPHSGSRQTQYF
.,TRBJ2-4,TRBV6-5,.,TGTGCCAGCAGTTACGGTCGACTAGCCAAAAACATTCAGTACTTC,CASSYGRLAKNIQYF
.,TRBJ2-3,TRBV21-1,.,TGTGCCAGTAGACAGGGGGCTACAGATACGCAGTATTTT,CASRQGATDTQYF
.,TRBJ1-1,TRBV25-1,.,TGTGCCAGCAGTGTGGGACAGAACACTGAAGCTTTCTTT,CASSVGQNTEAFF
.,TRBJ2-7,TRBV27,TRBD2,TGTGCCAGCAGTCCCTCGACTAGCGGAACTTACGAGCAGTACTTC,CASSPSTSGTYEQYF
.,TRBJ2-2,TRBV9,.,TGTGCCAGCCAGAAAGGGAGAAACACCGGGGAGCTGTTTTTT,CASQKGRNTGELFF